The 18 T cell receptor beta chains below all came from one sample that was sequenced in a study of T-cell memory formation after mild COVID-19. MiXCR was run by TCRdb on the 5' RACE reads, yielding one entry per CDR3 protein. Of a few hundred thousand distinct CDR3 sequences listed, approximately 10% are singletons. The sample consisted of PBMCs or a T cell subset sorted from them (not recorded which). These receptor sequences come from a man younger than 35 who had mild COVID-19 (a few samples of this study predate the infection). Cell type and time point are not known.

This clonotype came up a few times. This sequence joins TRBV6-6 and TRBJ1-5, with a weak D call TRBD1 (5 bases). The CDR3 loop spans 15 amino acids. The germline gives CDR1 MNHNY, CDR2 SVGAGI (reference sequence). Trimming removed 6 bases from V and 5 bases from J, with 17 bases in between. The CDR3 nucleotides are TGTGCCAGCAGCAGGGCGGTCACGGCCGATCAGCCCCAGCATTTT. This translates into CASSRAVTADQPQHF.

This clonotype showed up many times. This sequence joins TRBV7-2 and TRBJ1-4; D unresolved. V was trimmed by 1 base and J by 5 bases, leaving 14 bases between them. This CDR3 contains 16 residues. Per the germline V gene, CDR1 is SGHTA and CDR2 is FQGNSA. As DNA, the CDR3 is TGTGCCAGCAGCTTAGGGGGTGGACGGGCGAATGAAAAACTGTTTTTT. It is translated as CASSLGGGRANEKLFF.

The DNA for the CDR3 is TGTGCCAGCAAGGGCGGGAACTATAATTCACCCCTCCACTTT. It codes for CASKGGNYNSPLHF. V usage is TRBV27 and J usage is TRBJ1-6; no clear D. The germline V gene encodes CDR1 MNHEY and CDR2 SMNVEV (reference sequence). V dropped 7 bases and J dropped 3 bases, with 10 bases sitting between them. CDR3 size: 14 residues.

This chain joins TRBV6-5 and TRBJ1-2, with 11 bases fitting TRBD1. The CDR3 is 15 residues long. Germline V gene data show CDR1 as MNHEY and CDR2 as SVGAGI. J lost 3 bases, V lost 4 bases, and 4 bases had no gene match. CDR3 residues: CASSWGQGGDYGYTF. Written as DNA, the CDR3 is TGTGCCAGCAGTTGGGGACAGGGGGGAGACTATGGCTACACCTTC.

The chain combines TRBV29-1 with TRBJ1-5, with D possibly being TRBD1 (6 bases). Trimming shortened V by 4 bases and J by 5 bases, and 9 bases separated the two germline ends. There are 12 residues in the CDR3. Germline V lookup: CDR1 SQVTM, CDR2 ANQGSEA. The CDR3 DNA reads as TGCAGCGTTGGGACAGAGGATCAGCCCCAGCATTTT. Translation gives CSVGTEDQPQHF.

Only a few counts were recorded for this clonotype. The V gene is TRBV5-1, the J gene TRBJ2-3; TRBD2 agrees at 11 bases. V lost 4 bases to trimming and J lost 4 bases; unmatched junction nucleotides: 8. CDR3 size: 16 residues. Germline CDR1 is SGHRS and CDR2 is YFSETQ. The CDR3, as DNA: TGCGCCAGCAGCGCGAGCCTAGCGGGGGGATCAGATACGCAGTATTTT. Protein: CASSASLAGGSDTQYF.

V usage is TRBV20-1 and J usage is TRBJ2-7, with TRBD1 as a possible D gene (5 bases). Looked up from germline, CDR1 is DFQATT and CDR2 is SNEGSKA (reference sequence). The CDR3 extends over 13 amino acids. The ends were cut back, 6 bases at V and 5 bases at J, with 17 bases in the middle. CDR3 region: CSAAFRVSHEQYF. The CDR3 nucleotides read TGCAGTGCCGCTTTCAGGGTTTCCCACGAGCAGTACTTC.

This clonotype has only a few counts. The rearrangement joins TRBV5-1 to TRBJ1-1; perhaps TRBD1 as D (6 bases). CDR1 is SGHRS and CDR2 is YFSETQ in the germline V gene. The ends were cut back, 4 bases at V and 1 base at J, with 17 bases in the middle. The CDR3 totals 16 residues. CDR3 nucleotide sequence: TGCGCCAGCAGCCAACAGGGCCCCCCTTCGAACACTGAAGCTTTCTTT. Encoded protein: CASSQQGPPSNTEAFF.

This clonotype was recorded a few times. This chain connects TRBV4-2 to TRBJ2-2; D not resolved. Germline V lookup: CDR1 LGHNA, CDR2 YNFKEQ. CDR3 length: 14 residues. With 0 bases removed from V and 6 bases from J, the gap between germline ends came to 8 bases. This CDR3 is CASSQDKAAGELFF. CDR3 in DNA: TGTGCCAGCAGCCAAGATAAAGCCGCCGGGGAGCTGTTTTTT.

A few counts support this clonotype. The CDR3 DNA reads TGCGCCAGCATACTACGGACAGGGAAAGCGCGCGAGCAGTACGTC. Amino acid sequence: CASILRTGKAREQYV. The gene calls are TRBV23-1 and TRBJ2-7, with 8 bases aligning to TRBD1. TRBV23-1 is annotated as an ORF whose role is uncertain. V trimming: 7 bases; J trimming: 6 bases; junction bases outside the gene matches: 14. The CDR3 extends over 15 amino acids.

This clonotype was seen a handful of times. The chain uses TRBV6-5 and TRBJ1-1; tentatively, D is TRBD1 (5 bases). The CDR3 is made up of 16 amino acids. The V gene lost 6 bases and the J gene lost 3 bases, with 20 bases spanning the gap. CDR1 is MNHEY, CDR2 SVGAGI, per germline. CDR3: CASSPGGGWWDTEAFF. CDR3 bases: TGTGCCAGCAGCCCCGGGGGAGGGTGGTGGGACACTGAAGCTTTCTTT.

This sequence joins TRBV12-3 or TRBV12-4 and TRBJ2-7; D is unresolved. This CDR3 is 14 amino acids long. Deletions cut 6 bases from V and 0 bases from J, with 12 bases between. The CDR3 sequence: CASRMSESSYEQYF. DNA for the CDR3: TGTGCCAGCAGGATGTCAGAAAGCTCCTACGAGCAGTACTTC.

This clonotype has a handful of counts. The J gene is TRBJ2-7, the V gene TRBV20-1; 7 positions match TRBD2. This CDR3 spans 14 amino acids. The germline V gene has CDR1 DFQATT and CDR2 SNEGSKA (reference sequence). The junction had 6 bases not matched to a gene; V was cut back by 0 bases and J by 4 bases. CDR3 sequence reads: CSARDLRGGYEQYV. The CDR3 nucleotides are TGCAGTGCTAGAGATCTGCGGGGAGGGTACGAGCAGTACGTC.

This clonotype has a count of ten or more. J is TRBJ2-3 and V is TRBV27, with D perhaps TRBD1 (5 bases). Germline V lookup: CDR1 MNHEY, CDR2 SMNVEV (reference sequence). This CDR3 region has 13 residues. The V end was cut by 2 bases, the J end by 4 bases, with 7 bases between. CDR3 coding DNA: TGTGCCAGCAGTTTAACAGGACCAGATACGCAGTATTTT. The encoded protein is CASSLTGPDTQYF.

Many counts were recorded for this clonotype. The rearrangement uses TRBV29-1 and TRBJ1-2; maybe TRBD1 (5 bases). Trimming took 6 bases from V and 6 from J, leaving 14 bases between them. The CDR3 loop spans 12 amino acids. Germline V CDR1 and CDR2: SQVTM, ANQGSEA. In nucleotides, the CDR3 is TGCAGCGTCGAGGGGACCTTGGATGGCTACACCTTC. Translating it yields CSVEGTLDGYTF.

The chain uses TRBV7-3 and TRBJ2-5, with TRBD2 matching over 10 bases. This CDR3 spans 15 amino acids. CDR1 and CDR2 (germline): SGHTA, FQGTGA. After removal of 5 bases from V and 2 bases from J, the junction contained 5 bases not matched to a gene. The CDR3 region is CASSQLAGIQETQYF. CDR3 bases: TGTGCCAGCAGCCAACTAGCGGGGATACAAGAGACCCAGTACTTC. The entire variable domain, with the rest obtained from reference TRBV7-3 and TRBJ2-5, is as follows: GAGVSQTPSNKVTEKGKYVELRCDPISGHTALYWYRQSLGQGPEFLIYFQGTGAADDSGLPNDRFFAVRPEGSVSTLKIQRTERGDSAVYLCASSQLAGIQETQYFGPGTRLLVL.

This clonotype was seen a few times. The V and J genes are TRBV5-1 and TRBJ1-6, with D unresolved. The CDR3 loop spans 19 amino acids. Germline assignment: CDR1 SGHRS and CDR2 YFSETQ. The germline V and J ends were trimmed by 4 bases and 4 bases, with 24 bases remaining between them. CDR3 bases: TGCGCCAGCAGCCCTGGCGGGCAGAGCCTCCGAGGGTATAATTCACCCCTCCACTTT. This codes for CASSPGGQSLRGYNSPLHF.

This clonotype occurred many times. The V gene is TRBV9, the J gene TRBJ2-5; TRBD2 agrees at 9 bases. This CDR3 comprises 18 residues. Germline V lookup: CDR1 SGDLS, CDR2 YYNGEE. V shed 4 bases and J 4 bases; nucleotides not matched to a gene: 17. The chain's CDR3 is CASSLSAGVAGVLETQYF. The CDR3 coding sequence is TGTGCCAGCAGCCTCTCGGCGGGGGTAGCGGGGGTCCTAGAGACCCAGTACTTC.